This TCR beta chain was sequenced during a study of read filtering for tumor transcriptome and immune sequencing. Overall study findings and caveats: Single-read clonotypes: about 81.9% of IR-seq clonotypes (about 4% of reads), roughly 70% of RNA-seq clonotypes (approximately 45% of reads). Compared with RNA-seq, IR-seq gave much higher clonotype depth and reliability.

This CDR3 is built from 14 residues. The V gene lost 2 bases and the J gene lost 2 bases, with 12 bases spanning the gap. Germline V CDR1 and CDR2: DFQATT, SNEGSKA (reference sequence). The library was built from about 0.4 ug RNA with molecular barcoded adaptors for alpha/delta and beta/gamma chains. TCRdb itself ran the reads through MiXCR, one entry per CDR3 protein. The sample lists 100,000 to 150,000 distinct CDR3 sequences, 10% to 15% occurring once. This clonotype was observed many times. The antigen is not known. The TCR was taken from a donor aged 40 or over with multiple myeloma. The chain recombines TRBV20-1 with TRBJ2-5; tentative D call: TRBD2 (6 bases). Sequencing used a population of CD138-negative cells sorted from bone marrow. The CDR3 coding sequence is TGCAGTGCTAGACCCCCGACTAGACAAGAGACCCAGTACTTC. This sequence encodes CSARPPTRQETQYF.